This is a list of T cell receptor beta chains from one sample in a study of beta chain features in type 1 diabetes. Data came from immunoSEQ multiplex PCR; TCRdb stores just in-frame clones and leaves some out. The sample contains some 700,000 clones, around 15% of which appear only once. What was sequenced was naive CD4+ T cells from blood. These receptors were obtained from a man between 18 and 35 years old with type 1 diabetes. Both conserved end residues are part of each CDR3. D genes are given only for firm matches. Clone size is not always given. Where it is, it says once, few, many or a class for expanded clones.

clone_size: -; d_call: -; j_call: TRBJ2-1; v_call: TRBV2; cdr3_aa: CATQGGSYNEQFF; cdr3_nt: TGTGCCACCCAGGGGGGCTCCTACAATGAGCAGTTCTTC
clone_size: few; d_call: TRBD2; j_call: TRBJ2-7; v_call: TRBV29-1; cdr3_aa: CSVAQRLADYEQYF; cdr3_nt: TGCAGCGTGGCACAGCGACTAGCGGACTACGAGCAGTACTTC
clone_size: few; d_call: -; j_call: TRBJ1-3; v_call: TRBV9; cdr3_aa: CASSVVDNTIYF; cdr3_nt: TGTGCCAGCAGCGTAGTTGATAACACCATATATTTT
clone_size: -; d_call: TRBD2; j_call: TRBJ2-3; v_call: TRBV5-6; cdr3_aa: CASSHRTSGGDTQYF; cdr3_nt: TGTGCCAGCAGCCACCGAACTAGCGGGGGTGATACGCAGTATTTT
clone_size: -; d_call: -; j_call: TRBJ2-5; v_call: TRBV5-1; cdr3_aa: CASSLSGVEETQYF; cdr3_nt: TGCGCCAGCAGCTTGTCGGGGGTTGAAGAGACCCAGTACTTC
clone_size: -; d_call: -; j_call: TRBJ2-4; v_call: TRBV5-4; cdr3_aa: CASSLDWDSKNIQYF; cdr3_nt: TGTGCCAGCAGCTTGGACTGGGATTCCAAAAACATTCAGTACTTC
clone_size: -; d_call: TRBD1; j_call: TRBJ2-2; v_call: TRBV15; cdr3_aa: CATSRSDRFYGELFF; cdr3_nt: TGTGCCACCAGCAGATCGGACAGGTTCTACGGGGAGCTGTTTTTT
clone_size: -; d_call: -; j_call: TRBJ1-1; v_call: TRBV6-4; cdr3_aa: CASSDSRADRRAFF; cdr3_nt: TGTGCCAGCAGTGACTCGAGGGCGGACCGAAGAGCTTTCTTT
clone_size: -; d_call: -; j_call: TRBJ2-7; v_call: TRBV29-1; cdr3_aa: CSVDAGGYEQYF; cdr3_nt: TGCAGCGTTGACGCCGGGGGCTACGAGCAGTACTTC
clone_size: -; d_call: -; j_call: TRBJ1-1; v_call: TRBV13; cdr3_aa: CASSLDLNTEAFF; cdr3_nt: TGTGCCAGCAGCTTAGATTTGAACACTGAAGCTTTCTTT
clone_size: -; d_call: -; j_call: TRBJ1-4; v_call: TRBV7-9; cdr3_aa: CASSLIYEKLFF; cdr3_nt: TGTGCCAGCAGCTTAATCTATGAAAAACTGTTTTTT
clone_size: once; d_call: TRBD2; j_call: TRBJ2-3; v_call: TRBV5-4; cdr3_aa: CAPGSAGGPDTQYF; cdr3_nt: TGTGCCCCTGGGTCGGCGGGGGGGCCAGATACGCAGTATTTT
clone_size: once; d_call: TRBD1; j_call: TRBJ2-5; v_call: TRBV28; cdr3_aa: CASSGTGGRRETQYF; cdr3_nt: TGTGCCAGCAGCGGGACAGGGGGCCGTCGAGAGACCCAGTACTTC
clone_size: -; d_call: -; j_call: TRBJ2-3; v_call: TRBV14; cdr3_aa: CASSLYGLDTQYF; cdr3_nt: TGTGCCAGCAGCCTGTATGGTTTGGATACGCAGTATTTT
clone_size: -; d_call: TRBD1; j_call: TRBJ2-3; v_call: TRBV10-3; cdr3_aa: CAISSRDRESADTQYF; cdr3_nt: TGTGCCATCAGTTCCCGGGACAGGGAATCCGCAGATACGCAGTATTTT
clone_size: once; d_call: TRBD2; j_call: TRBJ2-3; v_call: TRBV7-6; cdr3_aa: CASSPPGTSKDTQYF; cdr3_nt: TGTGCCAGCAGCCCCCCCGGGACTAGCAAAGATACGCAGTATTTT
clone_size: -; d_call: TRBD1; j_call: TRBJ2-7; v_call: TRBV5-1; cdr3_aa: CASSVPGQGYEQYF; cdr3_nt: TGCGCCAGCAGCGTCCCGGGACAGGGGTACGAGCAGTACTTC
clone_size: few; d_call: -; j_call: TRBJ2-5; v_call: TRBV11-2; cdr3_aa: CASSLGREETQYF; cdr3_nt: TGTGCCAGCAGCTTGGGACGGGAAGAGACCCAGTACTTC
clone_size: few; d_call: TRBD1; j_call: TRBJ2-7; v_call: TRBV6-5; cdr3_aa: CASSRADRGAYEQYF; cdr3_nt: TGTGCCAGCAGTAGAGCGGACAGGGGGGCCTACGAGCAGTACTTC
clone_size: few; d_call: TRBD1; j_call: TRBJ1-2; v_call: TRBV7-9; cdr3_aa: CASSTKGQANYGYTF; cdr3_nt: TGTGCCAGCAGCACGAAGGGACAGGCTAACTATGGCTACACCTTC
clone_size: -; d_call: -; j_call: TRBJ1-5; v_call: TRBV28; cdr3_aa: CASQVGGQPQHF; cdr3_nt: TGTGCCAGCCAGGTTGGGGGCCAGCCCCAGCATTTT
clone_size: -; d_call: TRBD1; j_call: TRBJ2-1; v_call: TRBV5-4; cdr3_aa: CASSLGDRGWNEQFF; cdr3_nt: TGTGCCAGCAGCTTGGGGGACAGGGGTTGGAATGAGCAGTTCTTC
clone_size: -; d_call: -; j_call: TRBJ2-2; v_call: TRBV6-1; cdr3_aa: CASSPPWGGELFF; cdr3_nt: TGTGCCAGCAGTCCACCGTGGGGCGGGGAGCTGTTTTTT
clone_size: few; d_call: -; j_call: TRBJ1-1; v_call: TRBV10-3; cdr3_aa: CAIKTDTMNTEAFF; cdr3_nt: TGTGCCATCAAGACAGATACCATGAACACTGAAGCTTTCTTT
clone_size: few; d_call: -; j_call: TRBJ2-3; v_call: TRBV5-1; cdr3_aa: CASSSTGGTDTQYF; cdr3_nt: TGCGCCAGCAGCTCGACAGGTGGCACAGATACGCAGTATTTT
clone_size: -; d_call: -; j_call: TRBJ1-1; v_call: TRBV30; cdr3_aa: CAWTGIKAVEAFF; cdr3_nt: TGTGCCTGGACTGGGATTAAGGCGGTTGAAGCTTTCTTT
clone_size: -; d_call: -; j_call: TRBJ2-3; v_call: TRBV4-1; cdr3_aa: CASSQPLRGRTDTQYF; cdr3_nt: TGCGCCAGCAGCCAGCCATTGAGGGGTCGCACAGATACGCAGTATTTT
clone_size: -; d_call: -; j_call: TRBJ2-1; v_call: TRBV15; cdr3_aa: CATSRRVEGPYNEQFF; cdr3_nt: TGTGCCACCAGCAGGAGAGTAGAAGGCCCTTACAATGAGCAGTTCTTC
clone_size: few; d_call: TRBD1; j_call: TRBJ2-1; v_call: TRBV18; cdr3_aa: CASSPLRTGKYNEQFF; cdr3_nt: TGTGCCAGCTCACCCTTACGGACAGGGAAATACAATGAGCAGTTCTTC
clone_size: few; d_call: -; j_call: TRBJ2-2; v_call: TRBV2; cdr3_aa: CASSETGELFF; cdr3_nt: TGTGCCAGCAGTGAGACCGGGGAGCTGTTTTTT
clone_size: -; d_call: -; j_call: TRBJ2-3; v_call: TRBV5-4; cdr3_aa: CASSLQADYTDTQYF; cdr3_nt: TGTGCCAGCAGCTTGCAGGCAGACTACACAGATACGCAGTATTTT
clone_size: -; d_call: -; j_call: TRBJ1-1; v_call: TRBV9; cdr3_aa: CASSVAGDTEAFF; cdr3_nt: TGTGCCAGCAGCGTAGCGGGTGACACTGAAGCTTTCTTT
clone_size: few; d_call: TRBD1; j_call: TRBJ2-1; v_call: TRBV5-1; cdr3_aa: CASSLEGGPHNEQFF; cdr3_nt: TGCGCCAGCAGCTTGGAAGGGGGCCCCCACAATGAGCAGTTCTTC
clone_size: few; d_call: -; j_call: TRBJ1-1; v_call: TRBV6-5; cdr3_aa: CASSYLAELNTEAFF; cdr3_nt: TGTGCCAGCAGTTACTTGGCAGAATTGAACACTGAAGCTTTCTTT
clone_size: -; d_call: TRBD2; j_call: TRBJ2-1; v_call: TRBV28; cdr3_aa: CASSRIAGGPYNEQFF; cdr3_nt: TGTGCCAGCAGTCGCATCGCGGGGGGCCCCTACAATGAGCAGTTCTTC
clone_size: once; d_call: TRBD2; j_call: TRBJ2-1; v_call: TRBV4-1; cdr3_aa: CASSQDQASGGYNEQFF; cdr3_nt: TGCGCCAGCAGCCAAGATCAGGCTAGCGGGGGATACAATGAGCAGTTCTTC
clone_size: few; d_call: -; j_call: TRBJ1-1; v_call: TRBV30; cdr3_aa: CAWATGPSEAFF; cdr3_nt: TGTGCCTGGGCCACCGGGCCTTCTGAAGCTTTCTTT
clone_size: few; d_call: -; j_call: TRBJ1-2; v_call: TRBV6-5; cdr3_aa: CASTNGYGYTF; cdr3_nt: TGTGCCAGCACCAATGGATATGGCTACACCTTC
clone_size: -; d_call: -; j_call: TRBJ2-7; v_call: TRBV10-3; cdr3_aa: CAISAVSYEQYF; cdr3_nt: TGTGCCATCAGTGCGGTCTCCTACGAGCAGTACTTC
clone_size: few; d_call: -; j_call: TRBJ1-1; v_call: TRBV30; cdr3_aa: CAWSVAGGTEAFF; cdr3_nt: TGTGCCTGGAGTGTGGCCGGGGGCACTGAAGCTTTCTTT
clone_size: -; d_call: TRBD1; j_call: TRBJ2-2; v_call: TRBV6-5; cdr3_aa: CASSYPTGVNTGELFF; cdr3_nt: TGTGCCAGCAGTTACCCGACAGGGGTGAACACCGGGGAGCTGTTTTTT
clone_size: -; d_call: -; j_call: TRBJ2-2; v_call: TRBV5-1; cdr3_aa: CASSPGTHTGELFF; cdr3_nt: TGCGCCAGCAGCCCCGGGACCCACACCGGGGAGCTGTTTTTT
clone_size: few; d_call: -; j_call: TRBJ1-2; v_call: TRBV25-1; cdr3_aa: CASSEFIGGGYTF; cdr3_nt: TGTGCCAGCAGTGAATTCATAGGCGGTGGCTACACCTTC
clone_size: -; d_call: -; j_call: TRBJ1-1; v_call: TRBV6-1; cdr3_aa: CASSRTGRDTEAFF; cdr3_nt: TGTGCCAGCAGTCGAACAGGGAGGGACACTGAAGCTTTCTTT
clone_size: few; d_call: -; j_call: TRBJ1-6; v_call: TRBV6-5; cdr3_aa: CASSPSGADSPLHF; cdr3_nt: TGTGCCAGCAGTCCTTCGGGGGCGGATTCACCCCTCCACTTT
clone_size: few; d_call: -; j_call: TRBJ2-5; v_call: TRBV6-1; cdr3_aa: CATGATGETQYF; cdr3_nt: TGTGCCACTGGGGCGACCGGGGAGACCCAGTACTTC
clone_size: -; d_call: TRBD2; j_call: TRBJ2-1; v_call: TRBV5-1; cdr3_aa: CASSLLAGGRYNEQFF; cdr3_nt: TGCGCCAGCAGCTTACTAGCGGGGGGCCGCTACAATGAGCAGTTCTTC
clone_size: -; d_call: -; j_call: TRBJ2-1; v_call: TRBV30; cdr3_aa: CACAPSTGMIEQFF; cdr3_nt: TGTGCCTGCGCTCCCTCTACGGGGATGATTGAGCAGTTCTTC
clone_size: few; d_call: TRBD2; j_call: TRBJ2-5; v_call: TRBV30; cdr3_aa: CAWSPGLAQETQYF; cdr3_nt: TGTGCCTGGAGTCCCGGACTAGCCCAAGAGACCCAGTACTTC
clone_size: few; d_call: TRBD1; j_call: TRBJ1-2; v_call: TRBV10-3; cdr3_aa: CAIRDPGQGYGYTF; cdr3_nt: TGTGCCATCAGGGACCCGGGACAGGGGTATGGCTACACCTTC